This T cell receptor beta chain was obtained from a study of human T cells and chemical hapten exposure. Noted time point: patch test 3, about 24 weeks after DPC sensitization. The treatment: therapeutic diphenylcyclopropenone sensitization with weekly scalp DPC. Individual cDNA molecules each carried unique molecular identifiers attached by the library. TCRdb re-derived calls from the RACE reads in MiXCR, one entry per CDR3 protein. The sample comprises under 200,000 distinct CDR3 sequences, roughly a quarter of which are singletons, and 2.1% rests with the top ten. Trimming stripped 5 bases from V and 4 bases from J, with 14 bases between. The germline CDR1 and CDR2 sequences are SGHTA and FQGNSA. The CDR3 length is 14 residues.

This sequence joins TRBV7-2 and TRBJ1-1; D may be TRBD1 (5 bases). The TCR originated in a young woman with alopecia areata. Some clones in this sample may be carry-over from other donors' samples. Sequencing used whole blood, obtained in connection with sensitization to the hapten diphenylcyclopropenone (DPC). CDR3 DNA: TGTGCCAGCAGCCACAGGAACGGGGGCACTGAAGCTTTCTTT. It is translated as CASSHRNGGTEAFF.